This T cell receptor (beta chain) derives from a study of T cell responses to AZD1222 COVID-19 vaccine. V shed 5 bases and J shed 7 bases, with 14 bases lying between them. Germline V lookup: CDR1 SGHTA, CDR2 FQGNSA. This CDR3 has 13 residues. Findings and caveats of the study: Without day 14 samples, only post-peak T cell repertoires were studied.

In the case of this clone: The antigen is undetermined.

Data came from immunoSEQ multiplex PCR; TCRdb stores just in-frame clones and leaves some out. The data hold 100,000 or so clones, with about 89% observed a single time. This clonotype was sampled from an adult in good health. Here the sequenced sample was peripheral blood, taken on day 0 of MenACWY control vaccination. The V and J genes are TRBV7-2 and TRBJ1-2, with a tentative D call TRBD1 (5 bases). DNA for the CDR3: TGTGCCAGCAGCCTACAGGAAATCGGTGGCTACACCTTC. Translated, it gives CASSLQEIGGYTF.